A selection of T cell receptor beta chains follows, all from one sample in a study of molecular identifiers for immune sequencing clone quantification. TCRdb fed the PCR reads into MiXCR, producing one record per CDR3 protein. The sample shows over 550,000 distinct CDR3 sequences, over 25% of them seen only once. Sequencing was done on a sample of naive CD8+ T cells from blood, with Jurkat cell RNA spiked in. Receptors originate from a human donor in good health. Some libraries in this study had Jurkat cell RNA spiked in. The CDR3 runs from the conserved cysteine through the conserved F or W. The D gene is left open where the match is weak. Only some rows state a clone size, as once, few, many or a class for expanded clones.

TRBJ2-5,TRBV20-1,-,TRBD2,TGCAGTGCTAGAGCTAGCGGGAGGACCCAAGAGACCCAGTACTTC,CSARASGRTQETQYF
TRBJ1-5,TRBV4-3,few,-,TGCGCCAGCAGCCAAGATCAGCGACGGGGAACAAGACAGCCCCAGCATTTT,CASSQDQRRGTRQPQHF
TRBJ1-1,TRBV27,-,-,TGTGCCAGCAGTTTAAGATATCAGAGCACTGAAGCTTCCTTT,CASSLRYQSTEASF
TRBJ1-4,TRBV6-5,many,-,TGTGCCAGCAGTTACTCAGGGTCTGGTGAAAAACTGTTTTTT,CASSYSGSGEKLFF
TRBJ2-3,TRBV7-7,-,-,TGTGCTAGCAGCCCTATAGGGGACGGCACAGATACGCAGTATTTT,CASSPIGDGTDTQYF
TRBJ2-7,TRBV4-2,-,-,TGTGCCCGCAGCCCAGATAGTAATGCCGAGCAGTACTTC,CARSPDSNAEQYF
TRBJ1-1,TRBV4-1,many,-,TGCGCCAGCAGCCCCCAGGGAGGAGCCCGCACTGAAGCTTTCTTT,CASSPQGGARTEAFF
TRBJ2-3,TRBV7-3,few,TRBD2,TGTGCCAGCAGCACAACTAGCGGCACAGATACGCAGTATTTT,CASSTTSGTDTQYF
TRBJ1-5,TRBV4-3,many,-,TGCGCCAGCAGCTCGGACAGCCACAGCAATCAGCCCCAGCATTTT,CASSSDSHSNQPQHF
TRBJ2-5,TRBV7-7,-,-,TGTGCCAGCAGCCAACGGATGAGGCCGAGCGAGACCCAGTACTTC,CASSQRMRPSETQYF
TRBJ1-2,TRBV12-3/TRBV12-4,-,-,TGTGCCAGCAGTTCAACAGGGTTTTACTATGGCTACACCTTC,CASSSTGFYYGYTF
TRBJ1-1,TRBV29-1,many,-,TGCAGCGTTGCTCTCGGCACTGAAGCTTTCTTT,CSVALGTEAFF
TRBJ2-5,TRBV5-1,many,-,TGCGCCAGCAGCTTGGCGTCAGGGCTGGAGACCCAGTACTTC,CASSLASGLETQYF
TRBJ2-1,TRBV23-1,-,-,TGCGCCAGCAACCAACGGACAGTGAGGATCTCCTACAATGAGCAGTTCTTC,CASNQRTVRISYNEQFF
TRBJ2-6,TRBV5-4,many,TRBD2,TGTGCCAGCAGCGAAGACACAGCGGGGGGGGCCAACGTCCTGACTTTC,CASSEDTAGGANVLTF
TRBJ2-7,TRBV4-1,-,TRBD2,TGTGCCAGCAGCCAAGGGCTAGCGGGAGCTCTCTCCTCCTACGAGCAGTACTTC,CASSQGLAGALSSYEQYF
TRBJ2-7,TRBV12-3/TRBV12-4,few,-,TGTGCCAGCAGGAGAACAGGGCCATCCTACGAGCAGTACTTC,CASRRTGPSYEQYF
TRBJ2-7,TRBV7-9,few,-,TGTGCCAGCAGCTTACACCAGGGCTACTCCTACGAGCAGTACTTC,CASSLHQGYSYEQYF